A single sample gave rise to the 24 T cell receptor beta chains below, sequenced in a study of blood T cell repertoires in COVID-19. Some clones are missing from TCRdb's copy, which holds only in-frame ones; the method was immunoSEQ multiplex PCR. Of tens of thousands of clones detected, around 83% appear once; the ten largest clones hold 5.5% to 7.5%. The sample consisted of peripheral blood. These receptors all stem from a man between 60 and 70 years old with acute or convalescent COVID-19.

The chain is built from TRBV28 and TRBJ2-1, with TRBD2 matching over 11 bases. This CDR3 has 17 amino acids. The V and J ends lost 2 bases and 4 bases, in that order; junction bases with no gene match: 7. The germline CDR1 and CDR2 sequences are MDHEN and SYDVKM. The CDR3 region is CASSLRRGLAVYNEQFF. The CDR3 nucleotides are TGTGCCAGCAGTTTAAGGCGGGGACTAGCGGTTTACAATGAGCAGTTCTTC. The variable domain in full, completed from reference TRBV28 and TRBJ2-1, reads DVKVTQSSRYLVKRTGEKVFLECVQDMDHENMFWYRQDPGLGLRLIYFSYDVKMKEKGDIPEGYSVSREKKERFSLILESASTNQTSMYLCASSLRRGLAVYNEQFFGPGTRLTVL.

The table lists this clone with a few counts. V gene TRBV5-4 combines with J gene TRBJ2-7; 9 nucleotides agree with TRBD1. The CDR3 is made up of 14 amino acids. CDR1 is SGHNT and CDR2 is YYREEE in the germline V gene (reference sequence). V lost 5 bases and J lost 5; bases outside the gene matches: 8. The CDR3 DNA is TGTGCCAGCAGGCCAGGGGACAGGGTGCACGAGCAGTACTTC. Protein product: CASRPGDRVHEQYF.

V is TRBV6-4 and J is TRBJ1-2; TRBD1 agrees at 9 bases. Germline V CDR1 and CDR2: MRHNA, SNTAGT. With 6 bases clipped from V and 4 bases from J, the junction kept 15 bases outside the gene matches. The CDR3 consists of 17 residues. DNA for the CDR3: TGTGCCAGCAGCCCCCACCCACCCACAGGGGGCAGCTATGGCTACACCTTC. Translation gives CASSPHPPTGGSYGYTF.

The V gene is TRBV27, the J gene TRBJ2-7; 7 bases agree with TRBD2. CDR1 is MNHEY and CDR2 is SMNVEV in the germline V gene (reference sequence). V gave up 2 bases and J gave up 7 bases; unmatched junction bases: 11. The CDR3 extends over 15 amino acids. Here the CDR3 reads CASSLLGLVPGEQYF. The CDR3 DNA sequence: TGTGCCAGCAGTTTACTCGGACTAGTTCCGGGTGAGCAGTACTTC.

The chain carries TRBV28 and TRBJ2-7; TRBD2 aligns across 11 bases. This CDR3 is built from 16 residues. Losses at the gene ends were 3 bases for V and 3 bases for J; bases not matched to a gene: 7. Per germline, CDR1 MDHEN and CDR2 SYDVKM. CDR3 loop: CASSLIAGGVGYEQYF. The CDR3 nucleotides read TGTGCCAGCAGTTTGATAGCGGGAGGGGTAGGCTACGAGCAGTACTTC.

This clone appeared a few times. The chain uses TRBV27 and TRBJ2-5; TRBD2 matches at 12 bases. The CDR3 has 15 amino acids. The germline V gene encodes CDR1 MNHEY and CDR2 SMNVEV (reference sequence). V dropped 5 bases and J dropped 4; count of bases not matched to a gene: 5. CDR3 sequence (DNA): TGTGCCAGCAGTCCGTCGGGACTAGCGGGAGAGACCCAGTACTTC. Translation gives CASSPSGLAGETQYF.

The chain is built from TRBV7-8 and TRBJ2-1; possibly TRBD2 for D (5 bases). CDR1 is SGHVS, CDR2 FQNEAQ, per germline. This CDR3 comprises 16 residues. V lost 10 bases and J 0 bases, leaving 19 bases between the germline ends. The CDR3 DNA sequence: TGTGCCACCGATAAAGGAGGAGAGAGCTCCTACAATGAGCAGTTCTTC. It codes for CATDKGGESSYNEQFF.

The chain is built from TRBV28 and TRBJ1-6; D not resolved. The CDR3 loop spans 14 amino acids. Trimming shortened V by 6 bases and J by 7 bases, and 13 bases separated the two germline ends. Germline lookup yields CDR1 MDHEN and CDR2 SYDVKM. CDR3 region: CASRPTGKNSPLHF. In DNA form, the CDR3 reads TGTGCCAGCAGACCGACGGGAAAAAATTCACCCCTCCACTTT.

The J gene is TRBJ1-5, the V gene TRBV19, with a tentative D call TRBD1 (6 bases). V lost 6 bases and J lost 15, with 27 bases in between. This CDR3 spans 15 amino acids. Germline V gene data show CDR1 as LNHDA and CDR2 as SQIVND (reference sequence). DNA for the CDR3: TGTGCCAGTAGCCCGGGGGGCGGCCGGACAGTTTGGTTGCATTTT. Protein: CASSPGGGRTVWLHF.

The chain recombines TRBV11-2 with TRBJ2-7; 7 bases align to TRBD1. Germline assignment: CDR1 SGHAT and CDR2 FQNNGV. The length of the CDR3 is 14 residues. V was pared by 1 base and J by 6 bases, with 6 bases of the junction left unmatched. CDR3 loop: CASSLATGLPEQYF. CDR3 nucleotide sequence: TGTGCCAGCAGCTTAGCGACAGGGTTACCCGAGCAGTACTTC.

The V and J genes are TRBV7-9 and TRBJ2-1, with TRBD1 as a possible D gene (6 bases). The CDR3 length is 14 residues. CDR1 SEHNR and CDR2 FQNEAQ come from the germline V gene (reference sequence). V was shortened by 6 bases and J by 3 bases, with 12 bases between the two germline ends. In DNA form, the CDR3 reads TGTGCCAGCAGTTCCACGACAGGCTACAATGAGCAGTTCTTC. It yields the protein CASSSTTGYNEQFF.

The genes are TRBV7-9 and TRBJ1-1; D uncertain. Trimming removed 1 base from V and 10 bases from J, with 13 bases in between. There are 13 residues in the CDR3. CDR1 SEHNR and CDR2 FQNEAQ come from the germline V gene (reference sequence). Here the CDR3 reads CASSLERRRGAFF. The CDR3 DNA reads as TGTGCCAGCAGCTTAGAAAGGCGTAGAGGAGCTTTCTTT.

The chain links TRBV6-6 to TRBJ1-5; the D gene is possibly TRBD1 (5 bases). In germline, CDR1 is MNHNY, CDR2 SVGAGI (reference sequence). V dropped 3 bases and J dropped 1 base, with 13 bases sitting between them. This CDR3 contains 16 residues. The CDR3 nucleotides are TGTGCCAGCAGTTATAAGGGAGGGGCGAGCAATCAGCCCCAGCATTTT. It translates to CASSYKGGASNQPQHF.

V usage is TRBV7-9 and J usage is TRBJ2-5; tentatively, D is TRBD1 (6 bases). CDR1 SEHNR and CDR2 FQNEAQ come from the germline V gene (reference sequence). The CDR3 loop spans 16 amino acids. V lost 3 bases, J lost 5 bases, and 19 bases lay in between. The CDR3 nucleotides read TGTGCCAGCAGCTTTGGTCCAGGGGTGTTAGGGGAGACCCAGTACTTC. Translation: CASSFGPGVLGETQYF. The full variable domain, rest sourced from reference TRBV7-9 and TRBJ2-5, is DTGVSQNPRHKITKRGQNVTFRCDPISEHNRLYWYRQTLGQGPEFLTYFQNEAQLEKSRLLSDRFSAERPKGSFSTLEIQRTEQGDSAMYLCASSFGPGVLGETQYFGPGTRLLVL.

V is TRBV7-2 and J is TRBJ2-1; no clear D gene. This CDR3 comprises 15 residues. V gave up 1 base and J gave up 2 bases, with 9 bases separating them. Germline loops: CDR1 SGHTA, CDR2 FQGNSA. The CDR3 DNA sequence: TGTGCCAGCAGCTTAGTTGGCGGTCCCTACAATGAGCAGTTCTTC. Encoded protein: CASSLVGGPYNEQFF.

In its sample, this clone was seen once. The rearrangement joins TRBV19 to TRBJ2-6; D unclear. The V and J ends lost 6 bases and 4 bases respectively, with 4 bases between them. The CDR3 totals 12 residues. Germline V gene sequence: CDR1 LNHDA, CDR2 SQIVND (reference sequence). CDR3 loop: CASSAGANVLTF. CDR3 DNA sequence: TGTGCCAGTAGCGCGGGGGCCAACGTCCTGACTTTC.

The chain couples TRBV18 to TRBJ1-1; 7 positions match TRBD1. The germline V gene has CDR1 KGHSH and CDR2 LQKENI. The trim removed 5 bases at V and 0 bases at J, leaving 9 bases unmatched. The CDR3 covers 16 residues. The CDR3 here is CASSVGQGGMNTEAFF. The CDR3 nucleotides are TGTGCCAGCTCAGTAGGGCAGGGGGGCATGAACACTGAAGCTTTCTTT.

The CDR3 DNA is TGCGCCAGCAGCTCAGGACAGAATAACAATGAGCAGTTCTTC. Translating it yields CASSSGQNNNEQFF. The chain links TRBV5-1 to TRBJ2-1; the D gene is possibly TRBD1 (6 bases). The germline V gene encodes CDR1 SGHRS and CDR2 YFSETQ. The V end was cut by 3 bases, the J end by 5 bases, with 12 bases between. The CDR3 is made up of 14 amino acids. The entire variable domain, with the rest obtained from reference TRBV5-1 and TRBJ2-1, is as follows: KAGVTQTPRYLIKTRGQQVTLSCSPISGHRSVSWYQQTPGQGLQFLFEYFSETQRNKGNFPGRFSGRQFSNSRSEMNVSTLELGDSALYLCASSSGQNNNEQFFGPGTRLTVL.

This rearrangement joins TRBV25-1 to TRBJ1-2, with TRBD1 matching over 9 bases. The trim removed 3 bases at V and 4 bases at J, leaving 6 bases unmatched. The length of the CDR3 is 15 residues. Germline V gene lookup returns CDR1 MGHDK and CDR2 SYGVNS. This chain's CDR3 is CASSDQDRGSYGYTF. For the CDR3, the DNA is TGTGCCAGCAGTGATCAGGACAGGGGAAGCTATGGCTACACCTTC.

The chain combines TRBV28 with TRBJ1-1; 7 nucleotides line up with TRBD1. Per the germline V gene, CDR1 is MDHEN and CDR2 is SYDVKM. This CDR3 is built from 13 residues. Trimming at V came to 5 bases and at J to 6 bases, leaving 6 bases not matched to a gene. CDR3 sequence: CASSLTGTAEAFF. The CDR3 bases are TGTGCCAGCAGTCTAACAGGGACAGCTGAAGCTTTCTTT.

The chain links TRBV7-3 to TRBJ2-2, with 9 nucleotides matching TRBD2. The CDR3 spans 15 residues. The V gene's germline CDR1 is SGHTA and CDR2 FQGTGA. V was clipped by 3 bases and J by 3 bases; unmatched bases: 2. For the CDR3, the DNA is TGTGCCAGCAGCTTCGCGGGAGGGGACACCGGGGAGCTGTTTTTT. Translation: CASSFAGGDTGELFF.

This chain joins TRBV5-4 and TRBJ2-3, with TRBD2 matching over 16 bases. CDR1 is SGHNT and CDR2 is YYREEE in the germline V gene (reference sequence). The CDR3 loop spans 18 amino acids. With V trimmed by 2 bases and J by 4 bases, 7 bases remained unmatched. The CDR3 region is CASSFTGTSGRDADTQYF. The CDR3 DNA follows: TGTGCCAGCAGCTTTACCGGGACTAGCGGGAGGGACGCAGATACGCAGTATTTT. Variable domain in full (rest from reference TRBV5-4 and TRBJ2-3): ETGVTQSPTHLIKTRGQQVTLRCSSQSGHNTVSWYQQALGQGPQFIFQYYREEENGRGNFPPRFSGLQFPNYSSELNVNALELDDSALYLCASSFTGTSGRDADTQYFGPGTRLTVL.

The V and J genes are TRBV12-3 or TRBV12-4 and TRBJ1-5; possibly TRBD1 for D (6 bases). Between the trimmed V and J ends, which lost 8 bases and 2 bases, there was a span of 10 bases. The CDR3 is 13 residues long. CDR3 residues: CASREGGNQPQHF. CDR3 coding DNA: TGTGCCAGCCGCGAGGGGGGCAATCAGCCCCAGCATTTT.

The chain is built from TRBV9 and TRBJ2-1, with 11 positions matching TRBD2. Germline V gene sequence: CDR1 SGDLS, CDR2 YYNGEE. The CDR3 runs 16 residues. V lost 0 bases and J lost 8; bases outside the gene matches: 7. CDR3 sequence: CASSVVPSGGLDEQFF. Written as DNA, the CDR3 is TGTGCCAGCAGCGTAGTTCCTAGCGGGGGGTTGGATGAGCAGTTCTTC. Using reference TRBV9 and TRBJ2-1 for the parts outside the CDR3, the full variable domain is DSGVTQTPKHLITATGQRVTLRCSPRSGDLSVYWYQQSLDQGLQFLIQYYNGEERAKGNILERFSAQQFPDLHSELNLSSLELGDSALYFCASSVVPSGGLDEQFFGPGTRLTVL.